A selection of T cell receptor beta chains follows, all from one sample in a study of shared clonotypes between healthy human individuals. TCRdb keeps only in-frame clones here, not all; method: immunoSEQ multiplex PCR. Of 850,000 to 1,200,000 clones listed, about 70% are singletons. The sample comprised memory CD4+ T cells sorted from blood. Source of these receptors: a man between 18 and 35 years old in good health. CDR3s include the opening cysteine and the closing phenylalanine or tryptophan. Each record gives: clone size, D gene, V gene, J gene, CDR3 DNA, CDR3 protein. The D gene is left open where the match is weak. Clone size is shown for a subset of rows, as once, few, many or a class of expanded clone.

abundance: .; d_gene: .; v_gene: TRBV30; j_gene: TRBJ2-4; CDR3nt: TGTGCCTGGAAGGAGGGGAAAAACATTCAGTACTTC; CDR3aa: CAWKEGKNIQYF
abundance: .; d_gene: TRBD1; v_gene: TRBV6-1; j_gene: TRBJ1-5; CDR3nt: TGTGCCAGCAGTGAAACGACAGGGTATAGGGGAAGCAATCAGCCCCAGCATTTT; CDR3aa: CASSETTGYRGSNQPQHF
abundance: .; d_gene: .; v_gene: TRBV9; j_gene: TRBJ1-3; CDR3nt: TGTGCCAGCAGCGTCAGGGGCACTGGAAACACCATATATTTT; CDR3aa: CASSVRGTGNTIYF
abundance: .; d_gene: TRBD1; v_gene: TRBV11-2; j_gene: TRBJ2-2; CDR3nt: TGTGCCAGCAGCCCTGACAGGGTCACCGGGGAGCTGTTTTTT; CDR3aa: CASSPDRVTGELFF
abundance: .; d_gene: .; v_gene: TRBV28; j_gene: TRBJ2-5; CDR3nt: TGTGCCAGCAGCCCGAATCAAGAGACCCAGTACTTC; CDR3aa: CASSPNQETQYF
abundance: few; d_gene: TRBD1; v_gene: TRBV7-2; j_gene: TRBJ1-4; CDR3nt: TGTGCCAGCAGCCGACAGGGGGGTGAAAAACTGTTTTTT; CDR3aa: CASSRQGGEKLFF
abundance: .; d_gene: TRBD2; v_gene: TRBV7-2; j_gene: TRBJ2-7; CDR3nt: TGTGCCAGCAGCTTAGATGGACTAGCGGGGTCCTACGAGCAGTACTTC; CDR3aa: CASSLDGLAGSYEQYF
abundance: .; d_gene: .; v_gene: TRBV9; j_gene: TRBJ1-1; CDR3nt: TGTGCCAGCAGCCCACGTTCGAACACTGAAGCTTTCTTT; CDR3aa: CASSPRSNTEAFF
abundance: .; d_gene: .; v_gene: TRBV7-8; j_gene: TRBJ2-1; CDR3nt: TGTGCCAGCAGCAACGATAGGCCCGGTGAGCAGTTCTTC; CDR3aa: CASSNDRPGEQFF
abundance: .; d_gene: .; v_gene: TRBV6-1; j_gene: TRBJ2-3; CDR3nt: TGTGCCAGCAGGGAGTGGAGCACAGATACGCAGTATTTT; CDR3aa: CASREWSTDTQYF
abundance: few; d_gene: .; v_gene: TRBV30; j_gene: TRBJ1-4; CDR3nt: TGTGCCTGGGGCGGACCCAATGAAAAACTGTTTTTT; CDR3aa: CAWGGPNEKLFF
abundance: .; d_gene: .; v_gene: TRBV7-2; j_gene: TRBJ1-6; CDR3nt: TGTGCCAGCAGCTTAATGGGGGGGCTGGATTCACCCCTCCACTTT; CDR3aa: CASSLMGGLDSPLHF
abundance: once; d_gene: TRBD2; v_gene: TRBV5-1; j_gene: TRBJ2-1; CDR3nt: TGCGCCAGCAGCTTGACTAGCGGGAGTTACAATGAGCAGTTCTTC; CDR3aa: CASSLTSGSYNEQFF
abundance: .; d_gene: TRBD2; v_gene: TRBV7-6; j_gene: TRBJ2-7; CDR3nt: TGTGCCAGCAGCCCGGGACCAGGTAGCGGGGGCCCGGCGGGCTACGAGCAGTACTTC; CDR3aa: CASSPGPGSGGPAGYEQYF
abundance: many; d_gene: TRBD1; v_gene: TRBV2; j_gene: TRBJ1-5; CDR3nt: TGTGCCAGCAGTGAAGCGTTGGACAGGGGCCAGCCCCAGCATTTT; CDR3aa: CASSEALDRGQPQHF
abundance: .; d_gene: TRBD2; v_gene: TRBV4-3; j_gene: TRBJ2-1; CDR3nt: TGCGCCAGCAGCCCTCGAGCCCCGGGACTAGCGGGAGGGGGGGGAGGGTATGAGCAGTTCTTC; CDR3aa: CASSPRAPGLAGGGGGYEQFF
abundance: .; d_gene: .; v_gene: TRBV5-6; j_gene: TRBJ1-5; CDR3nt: TGTGCCAGCAGCCTAGCTTGGGGGGGCTGGGATAGCAATCAGCCCCAGCATTTT; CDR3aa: CASSLAWGGWDSNQPQHF
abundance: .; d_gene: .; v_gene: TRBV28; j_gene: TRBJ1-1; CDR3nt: TGTGCCAGCAGTTTAGCGGGGCTGGAAGCTTTCTTT; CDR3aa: CASSLAGLEAFF
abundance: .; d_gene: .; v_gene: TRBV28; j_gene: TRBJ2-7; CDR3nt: TGTGCCAGCAGCCGGGACGAGCAGTACTTC; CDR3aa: CASSRDEQYF
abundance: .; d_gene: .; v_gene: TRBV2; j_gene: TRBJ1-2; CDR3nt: TGTGCCAGCAGTACAGGGTCAAGGGGCTACACCTTC; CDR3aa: CASSTGSRGYTF
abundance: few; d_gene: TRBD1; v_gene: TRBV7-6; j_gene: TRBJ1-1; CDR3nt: TGTGCCAGCAGCGCGGGACAGGGGAGGGCTTTCTTT; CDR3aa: CASSAGQGRAFF
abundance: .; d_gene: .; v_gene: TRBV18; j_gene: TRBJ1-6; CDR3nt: TGTGCCAGCTCGCCGCCGGCTGGGGCGAATTCACCCCTCCACTTT; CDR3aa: CASSPPAGANSPLHF
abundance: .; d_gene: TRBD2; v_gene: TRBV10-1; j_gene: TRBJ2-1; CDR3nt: TGCGCCAGCAGCGAAGGAGCGGGAGGGCCCGGCAATGAGCAGTTCTTC; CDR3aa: CASSEGAGGPGNEQFF
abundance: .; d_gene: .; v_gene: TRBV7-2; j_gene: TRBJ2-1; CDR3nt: TGTGCCAGCAGCTCTACAGCTTTAAGATGGGTCGATGAGCAGTTCTTC; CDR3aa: CASSSTALRWVDEQFF
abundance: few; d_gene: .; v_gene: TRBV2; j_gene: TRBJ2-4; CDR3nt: TGTGCCAGCAGTGAAAAATCCCCCCGCCCCGCGGATAGAGCCAAAAACATTCAGTACTTC; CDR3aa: CASSEKSPRPADRAKNIQYF
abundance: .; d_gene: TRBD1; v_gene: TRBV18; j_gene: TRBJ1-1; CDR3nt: TGTGCCAGCTCACTCCCGGGGACAGGGTGGATGAACACTGAAGCTTTCTTT; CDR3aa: CASSLPGTGWMNTEAFF
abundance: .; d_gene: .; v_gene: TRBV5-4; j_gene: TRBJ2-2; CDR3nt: TGTGCCAGCAGCTTCTCAGGGTCCAAGAACACCGGGGAGCTGTTTTTT; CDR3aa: CASSFSGSKNTGELFF
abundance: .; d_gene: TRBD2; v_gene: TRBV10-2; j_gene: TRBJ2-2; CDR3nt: TGCGCCAGCAGTAAAGGGCGGGAGGTCCACACCGGGGAGCTGTTTTTT; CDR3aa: CASSKGREVHTGELFF
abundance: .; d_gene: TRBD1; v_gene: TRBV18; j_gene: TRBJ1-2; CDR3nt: TGTGCCAGCTCACCGGGGACAGGGGACTATGGCTACACCTTC; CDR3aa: CASSPGTGDYGYTF
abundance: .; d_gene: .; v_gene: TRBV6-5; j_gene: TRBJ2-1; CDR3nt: TGTGCCAGCATTCTAGACGCCAGCTCCTACAATGAGCAGTTCTTC; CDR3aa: CASILDASSYNEQFF
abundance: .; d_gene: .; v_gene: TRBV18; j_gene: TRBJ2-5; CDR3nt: TGTGCCAGCTCACCAGGGTACCAAGAGACCCAGTACTTC; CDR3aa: CASSPGYQETQYF
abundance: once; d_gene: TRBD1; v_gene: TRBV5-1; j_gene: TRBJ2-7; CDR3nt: TGCGCCAGCAGCACGGGACAGGCCACCTACGAGCAGTACTTC; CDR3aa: CASSTGQATYEQYF
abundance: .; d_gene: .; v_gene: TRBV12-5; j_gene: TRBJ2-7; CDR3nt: TGTGCTAGTGGTTCATACCCCGAGCAGTACTTC; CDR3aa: CASGSYPEQYF
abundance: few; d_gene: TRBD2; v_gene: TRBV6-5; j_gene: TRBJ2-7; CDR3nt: TGTGCCAGCAGTCCTCGGACTAGCGGGACTCACGAGCAGTACTTC; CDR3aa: CASSPRTSGTHEQYF
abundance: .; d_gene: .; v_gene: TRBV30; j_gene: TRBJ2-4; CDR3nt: TGTGCCTGGAGTGTACGGCAAAACATTCAGTACTTC; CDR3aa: CAWSVRQNIQYF
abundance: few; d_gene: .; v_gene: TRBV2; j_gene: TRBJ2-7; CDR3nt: TGTGCCAGCGGGACCCCCTACGAGCAGTACTTC; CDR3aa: CASGTPYEQYF
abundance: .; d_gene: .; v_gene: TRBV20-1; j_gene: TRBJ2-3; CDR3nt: TGCAGTGCTCTAGGGTACGATACGCAGTATTTT; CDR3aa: CSALGYDTQYF
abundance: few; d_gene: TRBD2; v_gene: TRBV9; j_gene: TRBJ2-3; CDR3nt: TGTGCCAGCAGCGTAGGACTAGCGGGGGGTCTTACAGATACGCAGTATTTT; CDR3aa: CASSVGLAGGLTDTQYF
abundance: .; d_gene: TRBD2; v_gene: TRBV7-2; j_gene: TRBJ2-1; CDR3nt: TGTGCCAGCAGTCCCGGGACTAGCGTCAATGAGCAGTTCTTC; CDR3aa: CASSPGTSVNEQFF
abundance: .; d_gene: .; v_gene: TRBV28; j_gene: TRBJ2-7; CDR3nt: TGTGCCAGCAGTTTAACCTACGAGCAGTACTTC; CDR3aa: CASSLTYEQYF
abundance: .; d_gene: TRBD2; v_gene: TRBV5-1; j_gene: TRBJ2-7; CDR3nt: TGCGCCAGCAGCTTGGCTAGCGGTTCCTACGAGCAGTACTTC; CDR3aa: CASSLASGSYEQYF
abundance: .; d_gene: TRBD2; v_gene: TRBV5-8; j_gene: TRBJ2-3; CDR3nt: TGTGCCAGCAGCTTGATCAGCGGGAGAAGGTTGGGCACAGATACGCAGTATTTT; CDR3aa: CASSLISGRRLGTDTQYF
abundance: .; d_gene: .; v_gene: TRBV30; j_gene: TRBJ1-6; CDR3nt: TGTGCCTGGAGTTTGGGGACGGGATCCTATAATTCACCCCTCCACTTT; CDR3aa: CAWSLGTGSYNSPLHF
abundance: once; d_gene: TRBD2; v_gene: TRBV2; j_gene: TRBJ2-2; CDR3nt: TGTGCCAGCCAGTTAGCGGGAGATGGGACCGGGGAGCTGTTTTTT; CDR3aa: CASQLAGDGTGELFF